A single sample gave rise to the 18 T cell receptor beta chains below, sequenced in a study of blood T cell repertoires in COVID-19. Sequencing was performed with immunoSEQ multiplex PCR; in TCRdb, only in-frame clones are kept and a portion is missing. This table has 110,000 or so clones, approximately 86% appearing once. Sample: peripheral blood. All receptors derive from a human donor in a cohort sampled during active COVID-19.

The CDR3 protein is CASSSRLGPFYEQYF. CDR3 bases: TGTGCCAGCAGCTCGCGACTAGGGCCCTTTTACGAGCAGTACTTC. The V gene is TRBV7-2, the J gene TRBJ2-7; the D gene is possibly TRBD2 (6 bases). The CDR3 loop spans 15 amino acids. Germline V CDR1 and CDR2: SGHTA, FQGNSA. Trimming took 4 bases from V and 4 from J, leaving 17 bases between them. The entire variable domain, with the rest obtained from reference TRBV7-2 and TRBJ2-7, is as follows: GAGVSQSPSNKVTEKGKDVELRCDPISGHTALYWYRQSLGQGLEFLIYFQGNSAPDKSGLPSDRFSAERTGGSVSTLTIQRTQQEDSAVYLCASSSRLGPFYEQYFGPGTRLTVT.

The J gene is TRBJ1-4, the V gene TRBV6-5; no firm D call. Trimming took 8 bases from V and 0 from J, leaving 7 bases between them. From germline, CDR1 is MNHEY and CDR2 SVGAGI. The CDR3 is 13 residues long. In nucleotides, the CDR3 is TGTGCCAGCGGACTGACAACTAATGAAAAACTGTTTTTT. Residues: CASGLTTNEKLFF.

V gene TRBV24-1 combines with J gene TRBJ2-2; D is uncertain. V lost 6 bases and J lost 0, with 7 bases in between. The CDR3 consists of 14 residues. Germline CDR1 KGHDR, CDR2 SFDVKD. CDR3 DNA: TGTGCCACCAGTCACCGGGCGAACACCGGGGAGCTGTTTTTT. This gives the protein CATSHRANTGELFF.

The chain employs TRBV10-1 and TRBJ2-1, with D perhaps matching TRBD1 (6 bases). The CDR3 contains 15 residues. The V end was cut by 6 bases, the J end by 0 bases, with 12 bases between. Looked up from germline, CDR1 is WNHNN and CDR2 is SYGVQD (reference sequence). The CDR3 DNA reads TGCGCCAGCAGCCCGGACAGCAGCTCCTACAATGAGCAGTTCTTC. It is translated as CASSPDSSSYNEQFF.

The CDR3 DNA reads as TGTGCCAGCAGCTCTGGGGCTCTGACCTACAATGAGCAGTTCTTC. This codes for CASSSGALTYNEQFF. V and J are TRBV7-2 and TRBJ2-1; tentatively, D is TRBD1 (5 bases). Trimming shortened V by 4 bases and J by 2 bases, and 12 bases separated the two germline ends. The CDR3 is 15 residues long. CDR1 and CDR2 (germline): SGHTA, FQGNSA.

The chain recombines TRBV7-2 with TRBJ1-1; D is unresolved. The ends were cut back, 1 base at V and 5 bases at J, with 14 bases in the middle. This CDR3 contains 15 residues. Germline V lookup: CDR1 SGHTA, CDR2 FQGNSA. In DNA form, the CDR3 reads TGTGCCAGCAGCTTAGTGCGGGCCGGTGGGACTGAAGCTTTCTTT. Amino acid sequence: CASSLVRAGGTEAFF.

V usage is TRBV6-5 and J usage is TRBJ2-3; TRBD2 agrees at 9 bases. This CDR3 is 14 amino acids long. Germline CDR1 reads MNHEY; CDR2 reads SVGAGI. Losses at the gene ends were 8 bases for V and 3 bases for J; bases not matched to a gene: 6. DNA of the CDR3: TGTGCCAGCGCCACGGGACTAGCTACAGATACGCAGTATTTT. Translating it yields CASATGLATDTQYF.

This sequence joins TRBV27 and TRBJ1-1; D ambiguous. From germline, CDR1 is MNHEY and CDR2 SMNVEV (reference sequence). Trimming pared 5 bases from V and 3 bases from J, leaving 19 bases between. The CDR3 is 16 residues long. The DNA of the CDR3 is TGTGCCAGCAGTATCATCGGACGCCGGAGGGACACTGAAGCTTTCTTT. Its translation: CASSIIGRRRDTEAFF.

CDR3 DNA: TGTGCCAGCAGAACACAGGGGCCAGATAATTCACCCCTCCACTTT. This sequence encodes CASRTQGPDNSPLHF. This chain links TRBV2 with TRBJ1-6; TRBD1 matches at 7 bases. The J segment lost 5 bases and the V segment lost 6 bases, leaving 7 bases of the junction unmatched. Germline assignment: CDR1 SNHLY and CDR2 FYNNEI. The CDR3 sequence is 15 residues long.

J is TRBJ1-1 and V is TRBV11-2; 7 bases are shared with TRBD1. Losses at the gene ends were 1 base for V and 4 bases for J; bases not matched to a gene: 6. The CDR3 runs to 15 residues. Germline lookup yields CDR1 SGHAT and CDR2 FQNNGV. CDR3 sequence (DNA): TGTGCCAGCAGCTTAGCCCGGACAGGAGGCACTGAAGCTTTCTTT. Translation gives CASSLARTGGTEAFF.

V gene TRBV19 combines with J gene TRBJ2-1; 7 bases map to TRBD2. J lost 7 bases, V lost 3 bases, and 6 bases had no gene match. This CDR3 is built from 14 residues. Germline lookup yields CDR1 LNHDA and CDR2 SQIVND (reference sequence). For the CDR3, the DNA is TGTGCCAGTAGTATGAGGACTAGTGAGAATGAGCAGTTCTTC. Its protein product is CASSMRTSENEQFF. Together with reference TRBV19 and TRBJ2-1, the CDR3 gives the full variable domain: DGGITQSPKYLFRKEGQNVTLSCEQNLNHDAMYWYRQDPGQGLRLIYYSQIVNDFQKGDIAEGYSVSREKKESFPLTVTSAQKNPTAFYLCASSMRTSENEQFFGPGTRLTVL.

The V and J genes are TRBV24-1 and TRBJ1-2; the D is unclear. The CDR3 is made up of 16 amino acids. Trimming removed 3 bases at V and 2 bases at J, with 15 bases between. CDR1 KGHDR and CDR2 SFDVKD come from the germline V gene. The CDR3 protein is CATSDLDKFGNYGYTF. DNA of the CDR3: TGTGCCACCAGTGATCTCGACAAGTTTGGAAACTATGGCTACACCTTC.

The chain employs TRBV28 and TRBJ1-5; 7 nucleotides match TRBD1. The germline gives CDR1 MDHEN, CDR2 SYDVKM. The CDR3 runs to 16 residues. V was clipped by 10 bases and J by 8 bases; unmatched bases: 20. The CDR3 region has the DNA TGTGCCACCACCGAACGAGGGACAGCCACCCGGGAGCCCCAGCATTTT. Translating gives CATTERGTATREPQHF.

The gene calls are TRBV5-1 and TRBJ2-2; perhaps TRBD1 as D (6 bases). This CDR3 contains 15 residues. The V gene's germline CDR1 is SGHRS and CDR2 YFSETQ. Trimming took 3 bases from V and 0 from J, leaving 9 bases between them. The CDR3: CASSSRTANTGELFF. The CDR3 DNA sequence: TGCGCCAGCAGCTCTCGGACAGCGAACACCGGGGAGCTGTTTTTT.

V is TRBV19 and J is TRBJ2-1; TRBD1 agrees at 9 bases. Germline trimming cut 4 bases from V and 0 bases from J; bases unmatched to any gene: 10. Per the germline V gene, CDR1 is LNHDA and CDR2 is SQIVND (reference sequence). The CDR3 covers 18 residues. The CDR3 coding sequence is TGTGCCAGTAGTAAGACCGGGACAGGGAGTCACTCCTACAATGAGCAGTTCTTC. It codes for CASSKTGTGSHSYNEQFF. The full variable domain, with the rest looked up from reference TRBV19 and TRBJ2-1, is DGGITQSPKYLFRKEGQNVTLSCEQNLNHDAMYWYRQDPGQGLRLIYYSQIVNDFQKGDIAEGYSVSREKKESFPLTVTSAQKNPTAFYLCASSKTGTGSHSYNEQFFGPGTRLTVL.

The gene calls are TRBV12-5 and TRBJ2-4; 10 bases fit TRBD1. Germline CDR1 is LGHNT and CDR2 is FRNRAP. The V and J ends lost 5 bases and 4 bases, in that order; junction bases with no gene match: 2. The CDR3 covers 14 residues. This CDR3 reads CASGPGQGKNIQYF. The CDR3 DNA reads as TGTGCTAGTGGTCCGGGACAGGGGAAAAACATTCAGTACTTC. Full variable domain (remainder filled in from reference TRBV12-5 and TRBJ2-4): DARVTQTPRHKVTEMGQEVTMRCQPILGHNTVFWYRQTMMQGLELLAYFRNRAPLDDSGMPKDRFSAEMPDATLATLKIQPSEPRDSAVYFCASGPGQGKNIQYFGAGTRLSVL.

The chain uses TRBV21-1 and TRBJ1-5. TRBV21-1 is noted as a pseudogene. CDR3 length: 16 residues. Written as DNA, the CDR3 is TGTGCCAGCAGCAAAGGTAAGCGTATGAGCAATCAGCCCCAGCATTTT. Residues: CASSKGKRMSNQPQHF.

The chain carries TRBV21-1 and TRBJ1-2; whether TRBD1, the table's D call, matches the DNA was not checked. TRBV21-1 is listed as a pseudogene. There are 15 residues in the CDR3. The CDR3 DNA is TGTGCCAGCAGGTTTAGGGACAGGGGAAAATATGGCTACACCTTC. This encodes CASRFRDRGKYGYTF.